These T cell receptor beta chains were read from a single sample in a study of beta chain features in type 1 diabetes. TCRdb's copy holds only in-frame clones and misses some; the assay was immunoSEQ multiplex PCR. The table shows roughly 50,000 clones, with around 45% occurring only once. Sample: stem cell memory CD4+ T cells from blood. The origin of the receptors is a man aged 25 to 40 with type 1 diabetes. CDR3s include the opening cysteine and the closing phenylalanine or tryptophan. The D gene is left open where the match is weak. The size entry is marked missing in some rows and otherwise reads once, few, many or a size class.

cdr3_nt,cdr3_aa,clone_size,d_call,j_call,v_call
TGCAGTGCTATACCCTGGGCGGAGCAGTACTTC,CSAIPWAEQYF,once,NA,TRBJ2-7,TRBV20-1
TGCGCCAGCAGCCCATTAGCCTTGGGACTAAACTACGAGCAGTACTTC,CASSPLALGLNYEQYF,NA,TRBD2,TRBJ2-7,TRBV5-1
TGTGCCAGCAGTTTAGCGGACGGGAGTGGGGCCAACGTCCTGACTTTC,CASSLADGSGANVLTF,few,NA,TRBJ2-6,TRBV28
TGTGCGGCAGTCAGCACAGATACGCAGTATTTT,CAAVSTDTQYF,few,NA,TRBJ2-3,TRBV28
TGTGCCAGCAGCGAACAGCGGGAGTGCTACAATGAGCAGTTCTTC,CASSEQRECYNEQFF,NA,TRBD2,TRBJ2-1,TRBV7-7
TGTGCCAGCAGCTTCCGACAGAACTATGGCTACACCTTC,CASSFRQNYGYTF,few,NA,TRBJ1-2,TRBV7-8
TGTGCCCGAGGAAAGGGAGGCGAAAAACTGTTTTTT,CARGKGGEKLFF,NA,NA,TRBJ1-4,TRBV28
TGTGCCAGCAGCTTGCGATTTCGGACAGGGGGTTCCGGCTACACCTTC,CASSLRFRTGGSGYTF,NA,TRBD1,TRBJ1-2,TRBV5-8
TGTGCCAGCAGCTTGAGTGGGAGCCTATTATACAATGAGCAGTTCTTC,CASSLSGSLLYNEQFF,few,NA,TRBJ2-1,TRBV5-4
TGTGCCAGCAGTGCCCTCCGTTCCACTGAAGCTTTCTTT,CASSALRSTEAFF,NA,NA,TRBJ1-1,TRBV6-1
TGTGCTAGCAGCTTGACGCGGGACAATGAGCAGTTCTTC,CASSLTRDNEQFF,NA,NA,TRBJ2-1,TRBV7-7
TGTGCCACCAGCAGAGATTGGCCAGGGAACACTGAAGCTTTCTTT,CATSRDWPGNTEAFF,NA,NA,TRBJ1-1,TRBV15
TGTGCCAGCTCACTTTTTACTAGCGGGGAATACAATGAGCAGTTCTTC,CASSLFTSGEYNEQFF,NA,TRBD2,TRBJ2-1,TRBV18
TGTGCCAGCAGTTCCTGGCAGGGTGGCAACATTCAGTACTTC,CASSSWQGGNIQYF,NA,NA,TRBJ2-4,TRBV6-5
TGTGCCAGCTCCAGGGGGATCCAAGAGACCCAGTACTTC,CASSRGIQETQYF,few,TRBD1,TRBJ2-5,TRBV18
TGTGCCAGCAGCTTGGGGCGGCGGGAGGACACCGGGGAGCTGTTTTTT,CASSLGRREDTGELFF,NA,TRBD2,TRBJ2-2,TRBV5-4
TGTGCCAGCAGCCGGCCGATGAGCGGGAACAATGAGCAGTTCTTC,CASSRPMSGNNEQFF,few,TRBD2,TRBJ2-1,TRBV13
TGCAGCGGTAGTCGAGCCTACAATGAGCAGTTCTTC,CSGSRAYNEQFF,few,NA,TRBJ2-1,TRBV29-1
TGTGCCAGCTCACCACGGGACAGGGCCTATGGCTACACCTTC,CASSPRDRAYGYTF,few,TRBD1,TRBJ1-2,TRBV18
TGTGCCTGGAGTGTATTGGGTCGCGGCACCGGGGAGCTGTTTTTT,CAWSVLGRGTGELFF,NA,NA,TRBJ2-2,TRBV30
TGTGCCAGTAGTATCCCCGGGACAGACTACGAGCAGTACTTC,CASSIPGTDYEQYF,NA,TRBD1,TRBJ2-7,TRBV19
TGTGCCAGCAGTAAGGGACAGGGTATATGGAATGAGCAGTTCTTC,CASSKGQGIWNEQFF,few,TRBD1,TRBJ2-1,TRBV6-6
TGTGCCAGCAGCCCCCAAGCGGGAGCCGCCTACAATGAGCAGTTCTTC,CASSPQAGAAYNEQFF,once,TRBD2,TRBJ2-1,TRBV9
TGTGCCTGGAGTGCCAGTGGGGGGAAACTGTTTTTT,CAWSASGGKLFF,NA,NA,TRBJ1-4,TRBV30
TGTGCCAGCAGTTCCGGACAGGGGGGTGAGCAGTTCTTC,CASSSGQGGEQFF,NA,TRBD1,TRBJ2-1,TRBV28
TGTGCCAGCAGGTTCGGGACAGGGTTGTGGGGGGCGCAGTATTTT,CASRFGTGLWGAQYF,NA,TRBD1,TRBJ2-3,TRBV27
TGTGCCAGCAGCTTGGAAGGGACTAGAGACTACAATGAGCAGTTCTTC,CASSLEGTRDYNEQFF,NA,TRBD2,TRBJ2-1,TRBV5-4
TGCAGCGTGAGGCGGAGGAGCGGGGAGCTGTTTTTT,CSVRRRSGELFF,NA,NA,TRBJ2-2,TRBV29-1
TGTGCCAGCAGCCAAACCCGGACTAGCAGGAGGAAGAGTCAGTACTTC,CASSQTRTSRRKSQYF,NA,TRBD2,TRBJ2-4,TRBV4-2
TGTGCCAGCAGCCGGACAGGGATGAACACTGAAGCTTTCTTT,CASSRTGMNTEAFF,few,TRBD1,TRBJ1-1,TRBV27
TGTGCCACCACTCAGGAACTTAATGAAAAACTGTTTTTT,CATTQELNEKLFF,few,NA,TRBJ1-4,TRBV15
TGCGCCAGCAGCTCCGGGACTGACTATGGCTACACCTTC,CASSSGTDYGYTF,NA,NA,TRBJ1-2,TRBV5-1
TGTGCCAGTAGTATCCGGGAAAAGCAGTATTTT,CASSIREKQYF,once,NA,TRBJ2-3,TRBV19
TGTGCCAGCAGCTTGGGATGGAGGGCTGATACGCAGTATTTT,CASSLGWRADTQYF,NA,NA,TRBJ2-3,TRBV5-6
TGCAGCGTTGAAACAGCCTCTGGAAACACCATATATTTT,CSVETASGNTIYF,NA,NA,TRBJ1-3,TRBV29-1
TGTGCCAGCAGCTTAGAGCCAGGGGGCGGCTACGAGCAGTACTTC,CASSLEPGGGYEQYF,few,TRBD1,TRBJ2-7,TRBV7-9
TGTGCCAGCAGCCCAGCGGGAGGGCCTGAGCAGTTCTTC,CASSPAGGPEQFF,few,TRBD2,TRBJ2-1,TRBV6-4